These T cell receptor beta chains were read from a single sample in a study of blood T cell repertoires in COVID-19. Sequenced by immunoSEQ multiplex PCR; TCRdb stores in-frame clones only, minus some. The sample contains around 450,000 clones, 85% to 90% of which appear only once. Sequenced sample: peripheral blood. All receptors come from a woman aged 30 to 39 with acute or convalescent COVID-19. CDR3s include the opening cysteine and the closing phenylalanine or tryptophan. Fields, in order: J gene, V gene, D gene, clone size, CDR3 DNA, CDR3 protein. The D gene is left open where the match is weak. Only part of the rows carry a size: once, few, many, or a class if the clone is expanded.

>TRBJ2-7|TRBV29-1|TRBD1|NA
TGCAGCGTGTCCGGGACAGACTACGAGCAGTACTTC
CSVSGTDYEQYF
>TRBJ2-2|TRBV4-1|NA|NA
TGCGCCAGCAGCCAAGAAAGAGCGGTCGCCGGGGAGCTGTTTTTT
CASSQERAVAGELFF
>TRBJ2-3|TRBV5-1|NA|NA
TGCGCCAGCAGCTTGAACAGGGAGCATACGCAGTATTTT
CASSLNREHTQYF
>TRBJ1-2|TRBV5-1|TRBD1|NA
TGCGCCAGCAGCCCCCACCCCAACAGGGGGAACTATGGCTACACCTTC
CASSPHPNRGNYGYTF
>TRBJ2-1|TRBV4-1|TRBD2|once
TGCGCCAGCAGCCTCCCCCCGGGGGGGGACTACAATGAGCAGTTCTTC
CASSLPPGGDYNEQFF
>TRBJ2-5|TRBV28|NA|NA
TGTGCCAGCAGGTCGGGACTCTGGTACCAAGAGACCCAGTACTTC
CASRSGLWYQETQYF
>TRBJ2-1|TRBV20-1|TRBD2|NA
TGCAGTGCTAGTAATCTCTTAGGAAAGGCGGGGGGGAGCTCCTACAATGAGCAGTTCTTC
CSASNLLGKAGGSSYNEQFF
>TRBJ2-7|TRBV2|NA|NA
TGTGCCAGCAGTGAACCCGGGGGCGAGCAGTACTTC
CASSEPGGEQYF
>TRBJ2-7|TRBV10-2|NA|NA
TGCGCCAGCAGTGAGCTTCTGGTAGTTTCCGAGCAGTACTTC
CASSELLVVSEQYF
>TRBJ2-1|TRBV11-2|TRBD2|NA
TGTGCCAGCAGCCTACCCCACGTCCCTAGCGGTTCCTACAATGAGCAGTTCTTC
CASSLPHVPSGSYNEQFF
>TRBJ2-7|TRBV29-1|NA|NA
TGCAGCGTTTTAACAGGGACCGAGCAGTACTTC
CSVLTGTEQYF
>TRBJ2-3|TRBV21-1|NA|NA
TGTGCCAGCGGGAGGCCCCTGGTGACAGATACGCAGTATTTT
CASGRPLVTDTQYF
>TRBJ2-2|TRBV4-2|NA|NA
TGTGCCAGCAGCCGAGCACCCGGGGAGCTGTTTTTT
CASSRAPGELFF
>TRBJ1-1|TRBV7-9|NA|NA
TGTGCCAGCAGCCACTCTCAGGGGTCCCGTTTGCCTGAAGCTTTCTTT
CASSHSQGSRLPEAFF
>TRBJ2-7|TRBV6-6|TRBD1|NA
TGTGCCAGCAGGAGAGGACAGGATAGAGCCTACGAGCAGTACTTC
CASRRGQDRAYEQYF
>TRBJ1-6|TRBV5-1|TRBD1|NA
TGCGCCAGCAGCTCGGACAGGGGAGGTTCACCCCTCCACTTT
CASSSDRGGSPLHF
>TRBJ2-2|TRBV9|TRBD1|NA
TGTGCCAGCAGCGCACCGGGACAGAGGAACACCGGGGAGCTGTTTTTT
CASSAPGQRNTGELFF
>TRBJ2-7|TRBV4-1|TRBD1|NA
TGCGCCAGCAGCCAGCGGACAGGCTCCTACGAGCAGTACTTC
CASSQRTGSYEQYF
>TRBJ1-2|TRBV19|TRBD1|NA
TGTGCCAGTAGTATGGGACAGCGCAGTGCCTCCTCCTATGGCTACACCTTC
CASSMGQRSASSYGYTF
>TRBJ1-2|TRBV9|NA|NA
TGTGCCAGCAGAGGGAATCAAGCGGACGGGTATGGCTACACCTTC
CASRGNQADGYGYTF
>TRBJ2-3|TRBV5-3|NA|NA
TGTGCCAGAAGCTTGATAGGGGATGGTGGCACAGATACGCAGTATTTT
CARSLIGDGGTDTQYF
>TRBJ1-5|TRBV28|NA|NA
TGTGCCAGCAGTTTTCTGGTACCAGGTCAGCCCCAGCATTTT
CASSFLVPGQPQHF
>TRBJ1-2|TRBV7-3|NA|NA
TGTGCCAGCAGCTTAAGGAACAGTACAACCTTCTATGGCTACACCTTC
CASSLRNSTTFYGYTF
>TRBJ2-7|TRBV4-1|TRBD2|few
TGCGCCAGCAGCCAACCGGGACTAGCGTTCTCCTACGAGCAGTACTTC
CASSQPGLAFSYEQYF
>TRBJ2-7|TRBV7-6|TRBD2|NA
TGTGCCAGCAGCCCGCTGGGCGGGGGGCCTTCCTACGAGCAGTACTTC
CASSPLGGGPSYEQYF
>TRBJ1-2|TRBV30|NA|NA
TGTGCCTGGACAGGGACAAATATTATCTATGGCTACACCTTC
CAWTGTNIIYGYTF
>TRBJ1-5|TRBV28|NA|NA
TGTGCCAGCAGTACAAGACAGGACCACAATCAGCCCCAGCATTTT
CASSTRQDHNQPQHF